This T cell receptor beta chain appears in the sequencing data of a study of T-cell reconstitution after alpha-beta-depleted transplantation in children. Preparation of the TCRbeta library involved a method that used unique molecular identifiers. MiXCR, run by TCRdb on the PCR reads, gives a single entry per CDR3 protein. The sample carries around 800,000 distinct CDR3 sequences, around 15% recorded once. This clonotype was seen more than once but under ten times. CDR3 length: 16 amino acids. V shed 2 bases and J shed 1 base, with 11 bases lying between them. Per the germline V gene, CDR1 is SGHTA and CDR2 is FQGTGA.

The receptor was derived from a male patient aged 10 to 17 who had a stem cell transplant for acute lymphoblastic leukemia, so the T cells may come from the graft donor. This chain joins TRBV7-3 and TRBJ2-2; D gene uncertain. Here the sequenced sample was PBMCs, mostly from graft donor cells, taken 360 days after TCRalphabeta/CD19-depleted stem cell transplant. The CDR3: CASSLLRGRNTGELFF. CDR3 nucleotides: TGTGCCAGCAGCTTATTGAGAGGCCGGAACACCGGGGAGCTGTTTTTT.